The 13 T cell receptor beta chains below come from one sample, sequenced in a study of blood T cells in healthy people across ages. The second PCR ran 7 to 11 cycles with a sample-barcoded 5' primer and J-beta primers. TCRdb itself ran the 5' RACE reads through MiXCR, one entry per CDR3 protein. The sample lists around 970,000 distinct CDR3 sequences, 51% seen once, with about a fifth in the top ten. Sequencing was done on a sample of blood. These receptors all stem from an older woman in good health.

This clonotype was detected a few times. V gene TRBV5-1 combines with J gene TRBJ2-5; maybe TRBD2 (5 bases). V was trimmed by 3 bases and J by 1 base, leaving 13 bases between them. The CDR3 has 15 residues. Per the germline V gene, CDR1 is SGHRS and CDR2 is YFSETQ. CDR3 in amino acids: CASSSGPGTQETQYF. DNA for the CDR3: TGCGCCAGCAGCTCCGGACCGGGAACCCAAGAGACCCAGTACTTC.

J is TRBJ2-1 and V is TRBV18; no reliable D call. The germline V gene encodes CDR1 KGHSH and CDR2 LQKENI. The CDR3 sequence is 17 residues long. Trimming shortened V by 0 bases and J by 0 bases, and 12 bases separated the two germline ends. The CDR3 DNA reads TGTGCCAGCTCACCACCGGCAGGCCCAAGCTCCTACAATGAGCAGTTCTTC. Residues: CASSPPAGPSSYNEQFF. Supplemented by reference TRBV18 and TRBJ2-1, the full variable domain reads NAGVMQNPRHLVRRRGQEARLRCSPMKGHSHVYWYRQLPEEGLKFMVYLQKENIIDESGMPKERFSAEFPKEGPSILRIQQVVRGDSAAYFCASSPPAGPSSYNEQFFGPGTRLTVL.

The chain joins TRBV12-3 or TRBV12-4 to TRBJ2-1; 8 bases are a match to TRBD2. The CDR3 covers 14 residues. J lost 4 bases, V lost 7 bases, and 6 bases had no gene match. The CDR3 DNA sequence: TGTGCCAGCACCTTTAGCGGGAAGTACAATGAGCAGTTCTTC. Its protein product is CASTFSGKYNEQFF.

The CDR3 sequence is CASSLAPSYQPQHF. The CDR3 DNA follows: TGTGCCAGCAGTTTAGCACCGAGCTATCAGCCCCAGCATTTT. J is TRBJ1-5 and V is TRBV28, with unresolved D. The V end was cut by 2 bases, the J end by 5 bases, with 10 bases between. The CDR3 is made up of 14 amino acids. CDR1 and CDR2 from the germline V gene are MDHEN and SYDVKM.

This chain joins TRBV15 and TRBJ2-5; weak D call: TRBD2 (5 bases). CDR3 length: 13 amino acids. V was trimmed by 0 bases and J by 5 bases, leaving 7 bases between them. Germline V gives CDR1 LNHNV, CDR2 YYDKDF (reference sequence). CDR3 residues: CATSRDPGETQYF. For the CDR3, the DNA is TGTGCCACCAGCAGAGACCCGGGGGAGACCCAGTACTTC.

The chain joins TRBV2 to TRBJ2-6; D gene ambiguous. There are 16 residues in the CDR3. The germline V gene encodes CDR1 SNHLY and CDR2 FYNNEI. Trimming took off 5 bases at V and 0 bases at J, with 11 bases between the two ends. CDR3 sequence reads: CASSPRSSSGANVLTF. The CDR3 DNA sequence: TGTGCCAGCAGTCCAAGGAGCTCCTCTGGGGCCAACGTCCTGACTTTC. The whole variable domain, remainder taken from reference TRBV2 and TRBJ2-6, is EPEVTQTPSHQVTQMGQEVILRCVPISNHLYFYWYRQILGQKVEFLVSFYNNEISEKSEIFDDQFSVERPDGSNFTLKIRSTKLEDSAMYFCASSPRSSSGANVLTFGAGSRLTVL.

In its sample, this clonotype was seen a few times. The CDR3 loop reads CASSQGVVATNEKLFF. The CDR3 DNA follows: TGCGCCAGCAGCCAGGGTGTGGTGGCAACTAATGAAAAACTGTTTTTT. V and J are TRBV4-1 and TRBJ1-4; D not resolved. Looked up from germline, CDR1 is MGHRA and CDR2 is YSYEKL. The ends were cut back, 3 bases at V and 0 bases at J, with 11 bases in the middle. This CDR3 has 16 amino acids.

This clonotype was recorded only once. The chain uses TRBV7-3 and TRBJ2-4; unclear D gene. TRBJ2-7 explains the end of the DNA better; the J call may be wrong. The CDR3 has 14 amino acids. Germline V gene data show CDR1 as SGHTA and CDR2 as FQGTGA. CDR3 DNA sequence: TGTGCCAGCAGCTTACAAGACACACTCTACGAGCAGTACTTC. Encoded protein: CASSLQDTLYEQYF.

The rearrangement joins TRBV5-5 to TRBJ2-5; TRBD2 might be the D (5 bases). V lost 2 bases and J 4 bases, leaving 9 bases between the germline ends. CDR3 length: 13 residues. Germline CDR1 reads SGHKS; CDR2 reads YYEKEE (reference sequence). CDR3 protein: CASSFTSGETQYF. DNA of the CDR3: TGTGCCAGCAGCTTTACCAGCGGAGAGACCCAGTACTTC.

This sequence joins TRBV7-9 and TRBJ2-1; possibly TRBD2 for D (6 bases). Germline values: CDR1 SEHNR, CDR2 FQNEAQ (reference sequence). V gave up 6 bases and J gave up 9 bases, with 18 bases separating them. The CDR3 runs 14 residues. The CDR3 nucleotides are TGTGCCAGCAGTCCTACTAGCTCGAACGGTGAGCAGTTCTTC. Amino acids: CASSPTSSNGEQFF.

The chain recombines TRBV29-1 with TRBJ2-3, with D perhaps TRBD1 (6 bases). The CDR3 length is 17 residues. Trimming pared 7 bases from V and 5 bases from J, leaving 28 bases between. Germline CDR1 and CDR2: SQVTM and ANQGSEA. The CDR3 is CSAYTGLGGSGGDTQYF. CDR3 nucleotide sequence: TGCAGCGCATATACAGGGCTCGGCGGTTCAGGAGGAGATACGCAGTATTTT.

This clonotype has more than one count but fewer than ten. The chain carries TRBV11-2 and TRBJ2-3; D is unresolved. The CDR3 consists of 16 residues. V lost 1 base to trimming and J lost 4 bases, with 15 bases between them. The germline V gene has CDR1 SGHAT and CDR2 FQNNGV. CDR3 in amino acids: CASSLGAATTADTQYF. In DNA form, the CDR3 reads TGTGCCAGCAGCTTAGGGGCGGCTACAACCGCAGATACGCAGTATTTT.

This clonotype was counted a few times. The chain is built from TRBV4-1 and TRBJ2-7; D may be TRBD1 or TRBD2 (5 bases each). This CDR3 contains 20 residues. V shed 4 bases and J shed 4 bases, with 32 bases lying between them. Germline lookup yields CDR1 MGHRA and CDR2 YSYEKL. The DNA of the CDR3 is TGCGCCAGCAGCCCCGAGCCCGGGGCATCATATTTACGAGCAAGTTACGAGCAGTACTTC. This translates into CASSPEPGASYLRASYEQYF.